Below, 11 T cell receptor beta chains from the same sample are listed, as sequenced in a study of cytomegalovirus exposure and HLA in healthy donors. Libraries were prepared by immunoSEQ multiplex PCR; TCRdb keeps only in-frame clonotypes and omits some of them. The table has approximately 210,000 clones, about 83% seen once. The sample consisted of PBMCs. These receptors were taken from a woman under 30 in good health and CMV-seronegative.

The V gene is TRBV4-1, the J gene TRBJ1-2; 7 nucleotides align to TRBD1. The CDR3 is 20 amino acids. J was trimmed by 2 bases and V by 2 bases; bases with no gene match: 20. The germline V gene encodes CDR1 MGHRA and CDR2 YSYEKL. The DNA for the CDR3 is TGCGCCAGCAGCCAAAGAACAGCCGAGGGCAGGGGGGTCGGCAACTATGGCTACACCTTC. Its translation is CASSQRTAEGRGVGNYGYTF.

This clone was detected a few times. V is TRBV6-4 and J is TRBJ2-1, with a possible D match to TRBD1 (5 bases). With 3 bases removed from V and 2 bases from J, the gap between germline ends came to 5 bases. The CDR3 runs 13 residues. Germline-derived CDR1 and CDR2 are MRHNA and SNTAGT. The CDR3 reads CASSEGAYNEQFF. CDR3 in DNA: TGTGCCAGCAGTGAAGGGGCCTACAATGAGCAGTTCTTC.

The chain combines TRBV27 with TRBJ1-6; D remains ambiguous. Trimming shortened V by 2 bases and J by 8 bases, and 4 bases separated the two germline ends. CDR3 size: 12 residues. From germline, CDR1 is MNHEY and CDR2 SMNVEV (reference sequence). CDR3 nucleotide sequence: TGTGCCAGCAGTTTAGGCCATTCACCCCTCCACTTT. Protein: CASSLGHSPLHF.

The CDR3 DNA reads TGTGCCAGCAGTCGCGGGACGGTGGATGGGCCCCAGCATTTT. It yields the protein CASSRGTVDGPQHF. V usage is TRBV6-5 and J usage is TRBJ1-5; tentatively, D is TRBD1 (5 bases). Germline V CDR1 and CDR2: MNHEY, SVGAGI. The CDR3 is made up of 14 amino acids. V dropped 5 bases and J dropped 9 bases, with 17 bases sitting between them.

The V call is TRBV6-1, the J call TRBJ2-5, with TRBD1 identical over 9 bases. With 5 bases clipped from V and 0 bases from J, the junction kept 4 bases outside the gene matches. Germline CDR1 reads MNHNS; CDR2 reads SASEGT. The CDR3 loop spans 15 amino acids. CDR3 sequence (DNA): TGTGCCAGCAGTCCCGGGACAGGGTACCAAGAGACCCAGTACTTC. Translating it yields CASSPGTGYQETQYF.

The chain links TRBV2 to TRBJ1-2; TRBD1 matches at 7 bases. The CDR3 is 15 residues long. The germline V gene has CDR1 SNHLY and CDR2 FYNNEI. V gave up 6 bases and J gave up 4 bases; unmatched junction bases: 11. The CDR3 reads CASRADRASIYGYTF. The CDR3 bases are TGTGCCAGCAGGGCAGACAGGGCCTCCATCTATGGCTACACCTTC.

The chain carries TRBV5-1 and TRBJ1-2; 9 bases are shared with TRBD1. After removal of 4 bases from V and 4 bases from J, the junction contained 5 bases not matched to a gene. Germline V gene lookup returns CDR1 SGHRS and CDR2 YFSETQ. The CDR3 loop spans 14 amino acids. CDR3 nucleotide sequence: TGCGCCAGCAGCCAGTCACAGGGGGCCTATGGCTACACCTTC. Translation: CASSQSQGAYGYTF.

This sequence joins TRBV5-4 and TRBJ2-3; 8 bases match TRBD2. Losses at the gene ends were 2 bases for V and 0 bases for J; bases not matched to a gene: 2. This CDR3 comprises 15 residues. Germline-derived CDR1 and CDR2 are SGHNT and YYREEE (reference sequence). The DNA of the CDR3 is TGTGCCAGCAGCTTTGAGCGGGGGAGCACAGATACGCAGTATTTT. This encodes CASSFERGSTDTQYF.

The chain carries TRBV27 and TRBJ2-2; TRBD1 matches 7 bases. The V gene end was trimmed by 1 base and the J gene end by 0 bases; junction bases not matched to a gene: 2. CDR3 size: 16 residues. Germline V CDR1 and CDR2: MNHEY, SMNVEV (reference sequence). The CDR3 loop reads CASSLFGTANTGELFF. The CDR3 DNA is TGTGCCAGCAGTTTATTCGGGACAGCGAACACCGGGGAGCTGTTTTTT.

The chain couples TRBV27 to TRBJ2-3; 10 bases are shared with TRBD1. Per germline, CDR1 MNHEY and CDR2 SMNVEV (reference sequence). The CDR3 is 14 amino acids. The trim removed 5 bases at V and 7 bases at J, leaving 6 bases unmatched. The CDR3 loop reads CASSLGTGVNTQYF. CDR3 coding DNA: TGTGCCAGCAGTCTCGGGACAGGGGTTAATACGCAGTATTTT.

V usage is TRBV29-1 and J usage is TRBJ2-7, with 8 positions matching TRBD2. CDR1 is SQVTM and CDR2 is ANQGSEA in the germline V gene. The length of the CDR3 is 14 residues. The trim removed 6 bases at V and 3 bases at J, leaving 10 bases unmatched. The CDR3 reads CSVLLADSFYEQYF. The CDR3 bases are TGCAGCGTCCTACTAGCGGACTCTTTCTACGAGCAGTACTTC.